Here is one T cell receptor (beta chain) with its context. What antigen it recognizes has not been identified. No much larger clone is present one base from it, and per-base qualities are unavailable. TCRbeta CDR3 regions were amplified from genomic DNA by means of the immunoSEQ Assay, a bias-controlled multiplex PCR. The authors processed their data as follows. Nucleated cell counts per sample were estimated from amplification of reference gene primers within the assay. To quantify the absolute abundance of each unique TCRbeta CDR3 rearrangement, sequence reads were collapsed and filtered. For each sample, productive Simpson clonality was calculated as the square root of Simpson's diversity index over productive rearrangements. Drawn from immuneACCESS, this table holds only the in-frame rearrangements with V and J called that TCRdb kept. Clones are partly lost; checked studies trace under half to an unresolved V gene and leave the rest unexplained. V and J calls and clone size come straight from that table; D and trimming were deduced from the DNA. Recorded for this sample are some 530,000 clones; 70% to 90% of them occurred a single time. Approximately 8.3% of the sample belongs to the ten largest clones.

The CDR3, from cysteine to phenylalanine, totals 14 residues. Only CDR3 DNA is held: 42 bases, read in frame from base 1. Between the V and J ends, shortened by 4 bases and 7 bases respectively, the junction contains 16 bases. The germline V gene specifies SNHLY as CDR1 and FYNNEI as CDR2. Participants in the prospective study were enrolled through a virtual design, were aged about 18 to 89 years, and lived in 20 to 30 United States geographic areas. Cohort assignment in the prospective study relied on participant-reported clinical history from a screening survey and a study questionnaire. Recovered participants in ImmuneRACE Cohort 3 were defined as having two consecutive negative NP/OP PCR tests, clearance from a healthcare professional, or resolution of symptoms. Each participant in the prospective study had whole blood, serum and a nasopharyngeal or oropharyngeal swab collected by mobile phlebotomists. Prospective study participants could optionally give additional blood draws and questionnaires over an approximately two-month period. Before DNA extraction, blood samples from the prospective study were shipped at room temperature or frozen.

The data originate from a study of blood T cell repertoires in COVID-19 (dated by TCRdb to about 2020). Regarding the complete study: The collaborator samples originated in the United States, Italy and Spain and spanned the acute and convalescent phases of COVID-19. Deeply sampled blood TCRbeta repertoires from subjects exposed to, actively infected with, or recovered from COVID-19 were included in the dataset. Samples were obtained from the ongoing ImmuneRACE study (first 160 participants) and from over 1,000 subjects provided by 6 global collaborators. A de-identified subject ID, COVID-19 status, age in years and sex were almost always included in the sample metadata. The prospective study material was composed of cDNA or gDNA derived from T cells, B-cell-depleted T cells, or PBMCs. The repertoires were released in a freely available public database intended as a resource for research on the immune response to SARS-CoV-2. Where available, HLA class I and class II types were taken from metadata supplied by the sample provider and were not determined by assay-based typing. Paper-wide results and their limitations: The quantity of clinical and demographic metadata differed by source and by participant and was supplied without curation.

The chain employs TRBV2 and TRBJ1-2; the D gene identity is not certain. The sequenced sample consisted of PBMCs or T cells enriched from blood (not recorded which). This clonotype originated in a woman aged 60-75 years who had recovered from COVID-19. CDR3 reads: CASSVNSVRAGYTF. The DNA reads as follows: TGTGCCAGCAGTGTAAACAGCGTGCGGGCTGGCTACACCTTC. The full variable domain, completed from the reference TRBV2 and TRBJ1-2 proteins outside the CDR3, reads EPEVTQTPSHQVTQMGQEVILRCVPISNHLYFYWYRQILGQKVEFLVSFYNNEISEKSEIFDDQFSVERPDGSNFTLKIRSTKLEDSAMYFCASSVNSVRAGYTFGSGTRLTVV.